Below, one T cell receptor (beta chain) is given with its context. The antigen is unknown. This sample stems from a study of CD8 T cells in ankylosing spondylitis. Regarding the study as a whole: The disease-linked clones had a CD8+ phenotype and low blood frequencies. Earlier authors reported some of these motif variants in reactive arthritis synovial fluid and blood. From matched ankylosing spondylitis synovial fluid, disease-linked clones were reportedly recovered at significantly enriched levels. Characteristic of ankylosing spondylitis blood, it appeared, was a TCR beta motif comprising fewer than 10 highly homologous variants.

Quantitative 5'-RACE with molecular barcodes produced the TCR beta libraries. MiXCR, run by TCRdb on the 5' RACE reads, gives a single entry per CDR3 protein. Found here are 350,000 to 550,000 distinct CDR3 sequences, roughly a quarter of them singletons; the top ten hold over 0.8%. Per germline, CDR1 MNHEY and CDR2 SVGAGI. The CDR3 is 18 amino acids. V gave up 0 bases and J gave up 2 bases, with 18 bases separating them. The material sequenced was blood, either unsorted or a sorted T cell fraction (not recorded which). V and J are TRBV6-5 and TRBJ2-3; perhaps TRBD2 as D (6 bases). This receptor was identified in a male donor with ankylosing spondylitis. CDR3 DNA sequence: TGTGCCAGCAGTTACTCTACCGGGGGTGGCTTGGCCACAGATACGCAGTATTTT. This gives the protein CASSYSTGGGLATDTQYF.